The clone carrying this T cell receptor beta chain is a singleton in its sample. As yet, its antigen is unknown. This entry comes from a study of cytomegalovirus exposure and HLA in healthy donors. This PCR relied on a set of 60 Vbeta primers and 13 Jbeta primers. Here immunoSEQ multiplex PCR was the method, and the copy in TCRdb shows in-frame clones only, minus some. The sample records about 180,000 clones, 76% being singletons. Germline CDR1 WSHSY, CDR2 SAAADI. J lost 2 bases, V lost 9 bases, and 7 bases had no gene match. The CDR3 has 15 residues. Study results and limitations: Analyses of presence/absence relied on an assumption of roughly uniform sequencing depth across donors. By HLA locus, TCR association rates varied in a later analysis, with DRB1 showing the most and HLA-C the fewest. Later analysis showed most CMV-associated TCR beta chains appearing HLA-restricted.

The V call is TRBV10-2, the J call TRBJ2-1, with 10 bases lining up with TRBD1. Input material: PBMCs. This receptor was obtained from a woman in her 30s in good health and CMV-seropositive. This CDR3 reads CASWDRGYPYNEQFF. The CDR3 DNA follows: TGCGCCAGTTGGGACAGGGGTTACCCCTACAATGAGCAGTTCTTC.